These 19 T cell receptor beta chains were all obtained from the same sample, sequenced in a study of blood T cell repertoires in COVID-19. Data came from immunoSEQ multiplex PCR; TCRdb stores just in-frame clones and leaves some out. The table has around 140,000 clones, approximately 78% seen once; the top ten hold nearly 15%. Input material: peripheral blood. All receptors come from a human donor with acute or convalescent COVID-19. The donor label of this sample is uncertain.

The genes are TRBV19 and TRBJ1-1; no firm D call. The CDR3 covers 13 residues. Germline V lookup: CDR1 LNHDA, CDR2 SQIVND (reference sequence). V lost 7 bases and J lost 4, with 13 bases in between. The CDR3 loop is CASNPVRSTEAFF. The CDR3 nucleotides are TGTGCCAGTAATCCAGTACGTTCCACTGAAGCTTTCTTT.

This chain joins TRBV5-1 and TRBJ2-2; D may be TRBD2 (5 bases). V lost 0 bases, J lost 0 bases, and 12 bases lay in between. Germline CDR1 is SGHRS and CDR2 is YFSETQ. There are 17 residues in the CDR3. The CDR3 loop is CASSLVGGLTNTGELFF. Written as DNA, the CDR3 is TGCGCCAGCAGCTTGGTCGGCGGGCTTACGAACACCGGGGAGCTGTTTTTT.

The chain combines TRBV7-8 with TRBJ1-2, with D unresolved. CDR1 is SGHVS, CDR2 FQNEAQ, per germline. CDR3 length: 14 residues. Trimming removed 4 bases from V and 8 bases from J, with 17 bases in between. The CDR3: CASSSLTLSEGYTF. CDR3 DNA sequence: TGTGCCAGCAGCTCCCTGACACTTAGCGAAGGCTACACCTTC. Full variable domain (remainder filled in from reference TRBV7-8 and TRBJ1-2): GAGVSQSPRYKVAKRGQDVALRCDPISGHVSLFWYQQALGQGPEFLTYFQNEAQLDKSGLPSDRFFAERPEGSVSTLKIQRTQQEDSAVYLCASSSLTLSEGYTFGSGTRLTVV.

The CDR3 DNA reads as TGTGCCAGCAGCCAAGATGGGGGGCAGCCCCAGCATTTT. Amino acids: CASSQDGGQPQHF. The genes are TRBV3-1 (or the pseudogene TRBV3-2) and TRBJ1-5, with D maybe TRBD1 (5 bases). The germline gives CDR1 LGHDT, CDR2 YNNKEL (reference sequence). The CDR3 loop spans 13 amino acids. V lost 0 bases to trimming and J lost 7 bases, with 7 bases between them.

CDR3 protein: CASSPDAATEAFF. CDR3 coding DNA: TGTGCCAGCTCACCCGACGCGGCCACTGAAGCTTTCTTT. The chain uses TRBV18 and TRBJ1-1, with D unresolved. Trimming pared 3 bases from V and 4 bases from J, leaving 9 bases between. CDR1 and CDR2 from the germline V gene are KGHSH and LQKENI. The CDR3 runs to 13 residues.

The J gene is TRBJ2-2, the V gene TRBV10-2; 7 bases align to TRBD1. The CDR3 contains 13 residues. Germline V lookup: CDR1 WSHSY, CDR2 SAAADI. After removal of 4 bases from V and 6 bases from J, the junction contained 2 bases not matched to a gene. The CDR3 loop is CASSAQGPGELFF. In nucleotides, the CDR3 is TGCGCCAGCAGTGCACAGGGGCCCGGGGAGCTGTTTTTT.

This sequence joins TRBV2 and TRBJ2-6, with 8 bases aligning to TRBD2. The junction had 2 bases not matched to a gene; V was cut back by 7 bases and J by 0 bases. CDR1 SNHLY and CDR2 FYNNEI come from the germline V gene. There are 15 residues in the CDR3. The CDR3 reads CASTGGGSGANVLTF. The CDR3 DNA follows: TGTGCCAGCACGGGAGGGGGCTCTGGGGCCAACGTCCTGACTTTC.

The chain couples TRBV29-1 to TRBJ2-2; TRBD2 is a possible D gene (7 bases). Per germline, CDR1 SQVTM and CDR2 ANQGSEA. V gave up 6 bases and J gave up 5 bases, with 13 bases separating them. The CDR3 runs to 13 residues. Here the CDR3 reads CSVMRGGTGELFF. The CDR3 coding sequence is TGCAGCGTGATGAGGGGGGGAACCGGGGAGCTGTTTTTT.

The rearrangement uses TRBV20-1 and TRBJ1-1; a possible D gene is TRBD1 (5 bases). V shed 5 bases and J shed 10 bases, with 11 bases lying between them. This CDR3 comprises 10 residues. The germline gives CDR1 DFQATT, CDR2 SNEGSKA (reference sequence). The CDR3 here is CSASRGGAFF. The CDR3 nucleotides read TGCAGTGCTTCTCGGGGGGGAGCTTTCTTT.

The gene calls are TRBV2 and TRBJ2-3, with 10 positions matching TRBD2. The CDR3 contains 14 residues. The V and J ends lost 9 bases and 6 bases, in that order; junction bases with no gene match: 9. Germline lookup yields CDR1 SNHLY and CDR2 FYNNEI. The CDR3 region is CARDLAGGTDTQYF. CDR3 nucleotide sequence: TGTGCCAGGGACTTAGCGGGGGGAACGGATACGCAGTATTTT.

The rearrangement links TRBV7-2 to TRBJ1-2; tentatively, D is TRBD1 (6 bases). The germline gives CDR1 SGHTA, CDR2 FQGNSA. Trimming removed 5 bases at V and 2 bases at J, with 21 bases between. This CDR3 region has 17 residues. The chain's CDR3 is CASSPFGLQGPNYGYTF. The CDR3 nucleotides are TGTGCCAGCAGCCCCTTTGGCCTACAGGGTCCCAACTATGGCTACACCTTC.

This chain joins TRBV15 and TRBJ1-5; D is undetermined. V lost 1 base and J lost 5, with 6 bases in between. Germline CDR1 is LNHNV and CDR2 is YYDKDF (reference sequence). This CDR3 is built from 13 residues. The CDR3 coding sequence is TGTGCCACCAGCAGAGGGGCTGATCAGCCCCAGCATTTT. This gives the protein CATSRGADQPQHF.

The chain links TRBV10-3 to TRBJ1-1, with TRBD1 matching over 9 bases. Germline CDR1 ENHRY, CDR2 SYGVKD. CDR3 size: 14 residues. J lost 4 bases, V lost 2 bases, and 2 bases had no gene match. Written as DNA, the CDR3 is TGTGCCATCAGTGAGCGGGACAGGGCCACTGAAGCTTTCTTT. Translated: CAISERDRATEAFF.

V and J are TRBV7-8 and TRBJ2-2; 8 nucleotides match TRBD2. CDR1 SGHVS and CDR2 FQNEAQ come from the germline V gene. The ends lost 4 bases at V and 0 bases at J; junction bases unmatched: 1. The CDR3 is 15 residues long. DNA for the CDR3: TGTGCCAGCAGCTCGGGACTAGCGAACACCGGGGAGCTGTTTTTT. Amino acid sequence: CASSSGLANTGELFF. The whole variable domain, remainder taken from reference TRBV7-8 and TRBJ2-2, is GAGVSQSPRYKVAKRGQDVALRCDPISGHVSLFWYQQALGQGPEFLTYFQNEAQLDKSGLPSDRFFAERPEGSVSTLKIQRTQQEDSAVYLCASSSGLANTGELFFGEGSRLTVL.

This CDR3 reads CAWSVARSPIFNYGYTF. The CDR3 nucleotides are TGTGCCTGGAGTGTAGCCCGGTCGCCGATCTTTAACTATGGCTACACCTTC. The chain combines TRBV30 with TRBJ1-2; D remains unclear. Germline assignment: CDR1 GTSNPN and CDR2 SVGIG (reference sequence). Trimming took off 0 bases at V and 1 base at J, with 18 bases between the two ends. The CDR3 is made up of 17 amino acids.

The CDR3 DNA reads TGTGCCAGCAGCGCCCCGGGTAGCAATCAGCCCCAGCATTTT. The encoded protein is CASSAPGSNQPQHF. This rearrangement joins TRBV7-8 to TRBJ1-5; the D is unclear. The CDR3 length is 14 residues. The V gene's germline CDR1 is SGHVS and CDR2 FQNEAQ. V shed 5 bases and J shed 0 bases, with 8 bases lying between them.

The CDR3, as DNA: TGTGCTAGTGCGACAGGACAGGCCAATAACTATGGCTACACCTTC. This translates into CASATGQANNYGYTF. This sequence joins TRBV12-5 and TRBJ1-2; 7 bases agree with TRBD1. Trimming at V came to 7 bases and at J to 1 base, leaving 9 bases not matched to a gene. This CDR3 spans 15 amino acids. Germline-derived CDR1 and CDR2 are LGHNT and FRNRAP.

The chain combines TRBV19 with TRBJ1-3; weak D call: TRBD1 (5 bases). Trimming left V 3 bases short and J 1 base short, with 13 bases between. The length of the CDR3 is 16 residues. Looked up from germline, CDR1 is LNHDA and CDR2 is SQIVND (reference sequence). Written as DNA, the CDR3 is TGTGCCAGTAGTATCTCCGGGACTTTATCTGGAAACACCATATATTTT. This encodes CASSISGTLSGNTIYF. Complete variable domain (other parts from reference TRBV19 and TRBJ1-3): DGGITQSPKYLFRKEGQNVTLSCEQNLNHDAMYWYRQDPGQGLRLIYYSQIVNDFQKGDIAEGYSVSREKKESFPLTVTSAQKNPTAFYLCASSISGTLSGNTIYFGEGSWLTVV.

This clone has just a few counts. The chain recombines TRBV29-1 with TRBJ1-2, with TRBD1 as a possible D gene (6 bases). Germline-derived CDR1 and CDR2 are SQVTM and ANQGSEA. V lost 6 bases to trimming and J lost 3 bases, with 11 bases between them. The CDR3 is 12 amino acids. Here the CDR3 DNA reads TGCAGCGTACAACGGACAGACTATGGCTACACCTTC. Encoded protein: CSVQRTDYGYTF.